This T cell receptor beta chain is drawn from a study of T cells in tumors after PD-1 blockade. Across the whole study: Treatment was either pembrolizumab 200 mg every 3 weeks or cemiplimab 350 mg every 2 weeks.

Germline CDR1 is SGHVS and CDR2 is FQNEAQ. The V end was cut by 4 bases, the J end by 5 bases, with 5 bases between. The CDR3 consists of 11 residues. Sequencing used immunoSEQ multiplex PCR; TCRdb keeps in-frame clones, though not all of them. The table has approximately 60,000 clones, around 80% seen once. The chain is built from TRBV7-8 and TRBJ1-1; D gene unclear. Source: PBMCs, taken before anti-PD-1 treatment. The sequence was collected from a human donor with basal cell carcinoma. CDR3 protein: CASSWVTEAFF. The CDR3 coding sequence is TGTGCCAGCAGCTGGGTGACTGAAGCTTTCTTT.